This T cell receptor beta chain stems from a study of control samples from healthy donors and cancer patients. Here immunoSEQ multiplex PCR was the method, and the copy in TCRdb shows in-frame clones only, minus some. The sample consists of about 140,000 clones, 88% of them appearing once. Trimming took off 0 bases at V and 1 base at J, with 9 bases between the two ends. The CDR3 runs 16 residues. Germline V gene sequence: CDR1 LGHNA, CDR2 YSLEER. This chain connects TRBV4-3 to TRBJ2-2; D ambiguous. Input material: blood. The TCR was taken from a man aged 18 to 35 in good health. The DNA for the CDR3 is TGCGCCAGCAGCCAAGATAGGCATCTGAACACCGGGGAGCTGTTTTTT. Protein product: CASSQDRHLNTGELFF.